The 26 T cell receptor beta chains listed next were all sequenced from one sample in a study of shared clonotypes between healthy human individuals. Assay used: immunoSEQ multiplex PCR; TCRdb lists only in-frame clones, some missing. The sample contains millions of clones, about 95% of which appear only once. Terminally differentiated effector memory CD45RA+ cells were excluded by CCR7 positive selection of CD45RO-negative cells. The sequenced material came from naive CD8+ T cells sorted from blood. These TCRs come from a man aged 18 to 30 in good health.

This rearrangement joins TRBV7-9 to TRBJ2-7; 7 nucleotides align to TRBD1. V gave up 4 bases and J gave up 3 bases; unmatched junction bases: 21. Germline-derived CDR1 and CDR2 are SEHNR and FQNEAQ (reference sequence). This CDR3 comprises 19 residues. The CDR3 DNA reads as TGTGCCAGCAGCTCATCAAACACAGGGGTGCCGGGACAACTCTACGAGCAGTACTTC. This translates into CASSSSNTGVPGQLYEQYF.

The chain joins TRBV4-1 to TRBJ2-3; TRBD1 might be the D (5 bases). This CDR3 has 15 amino acids. Germline V lookup: CDR1 MGHRA, CDR2 YSYEKL. V lost 5 bases, J lost 0 bases, and 12 bases lay in between. For the CDR3, the DNA is TGCGCCAGCAGCAGTGTGGGGCGCAGCACAGATACGCAGTATTTT. Amino acid sequence: CASSSVGRSTDTQYF.

This CDR3 is CASSLFAGGGLTDTQYF. Written as DNA, the CDR3 is TGTGCCAGCAGTTTATTTGCGGGAGGGGGTTTGACAGATACGCAGTATTTT. The rearrangement links TRBV27 to TRBJ2-3; TRBD2 agrees at 9 bases. The CDR3 is 17 amino acids. Trimming removed 1 base from V and 3 bases from J; junction bases left unmatched: 8. Per the germline V gene, CDR1 is MNHEY and CDR2 is SMNVEV (reference sequence).

To note about this clone: The same CDR3 arises from other DNA sequences in this sample as well. The V gene is TRBV7-9, the J gene TRBJ1-1; D not resolved. This CDR3 is built from 11 residues. Per the germline V gene, CDR1 is SEHNR and CDR2 is FQNEAQ (reference sequence). Trimming removed 5 bases from V and 4 bases from J, with 5 bases in between. The CDR3 spells CASSLGTEAFF. The CDR3 nucleotides read TGTGCCAGCAGCCTGGGCACTGAAGCTTTCTTT.

This clone was seen once. At one end, the junction sequence differs from germline, possibly due to a read error. This sequence joins TRBV5-1 and TRBJ1-6, with 9 nucleotides matching TRBD1. From germline, CDR1 is SGHRS and CDR2 YFSETQ. The CDR3 sequence is 16 residues long. This CDR3 is CASSRRPGQGNSPLHF. CDR3 DNA: TGTGCCAGCAGCCGCAGGCCGGGACAGGGTAATTCACCCCTCCACTTT.

The DNA of the CDR3 is TGTGCCAGCAGTCCCTCCTTGGGACAGGCCATCTACGAGCAGTACTTC. It encodes CASSPSLGQAIYEQYF. The chain is built from TRBV27 and TRBJ2-7; 8 positions match TRBD1. Germline lookup yields CDR1 MNHEY and CDR2 SMNVEV (reference sequence). Losses at the gene ends were 5 bases for V and 3 bases for J; bases not matched to a gene: 12. The CDR3 is 16 residues long.

The chain has TRBV6-5 and TRBJ1-1; no definite D call. CDR3 length equals 13 residues. V was cut by 7 bases and J by 3 bases, with 12 bases left in between. Germline V CDR1 and CDR2: MNHEY, SVGAGI. The CDR3 protein is CASMRGGDTEAFF. As DNA, the CDR3 is TGTGCCAGCATGCGGGGAGGTGACACTGAAGCTTTCTTT.

This chain links TRBV7-8 with TRBJ2-5; a weak D match, TRBD1 (6 bases). The V and J ends lost 4 bases and 1 base respectively, with 19 bases between them. Germline V gene data show CDR1 as SGHVS and CDR2 as FQNEAQ. The CDR3 covers 17 residues. CDR3 nucleotide sequence: TGTGCCAGCAGCTGGGTCAGGGGTGAGGGCGGCCAAGAGACCCAGTACTTC. This translates into CASSWVRGEGGQETQYF.

V usage is TRBV6-1 and J usage is TRBJ1-3; the D is unclear. Germline V gene data show CDR1 as MNHNS and CDR2 as SASEGT. This CDR3 comprises 17 residues. V was pared by 2 bases and J by 0 bases, with 14 bases between. CDR3 nucleotides: TGTGCCAGCAGTGAATGGTCAGCGTCCTACTCTGGAAACACCATATATTTT. Translating it yields CASSEWSASYSGNTIYF.

The chain combines TRBV4-3 with TRBJ1-1; D ambiguous. This CDR3 has 12 residues. From germline, CDR1 is LGHNA and CDR2 YSLEER. V lost 6 bases, J lost 1 base, and 6 bases lay in between. Here the CDR3 reads CASSDKNTEAFF. CDR3 bases: TGCGCCAGCAGTGACAAGAACACTGAAGCTTTCTTT.

As to this clone: Different DNA sequences within this sample yield the same CDR3. The rearrangement uses TRBV4-1 and TRBJ2-2; D unclear. Trimming took 1 base from V and 6 from J, leaving 3 bases between them. In germline, CDR1 is MGHRA, CDR2 YSYEKL. The CDR3 is made up of 12 amino acids. DNA for the CDR3: TGCGCCAGCAGCCAAGTAGCCGGGGAGCTGTTTTTT. Translating gives CASSQVAGELFF.

The chain uses TRBV10-2 and TRBJ2-2; 10 bases match TRBD2. The germline V gene has CDR1 WSHSY and CDR2 SAAADI. J gave up 7 bases and V 2 bases, and 4 bases lay outside the gene matches. This CDR3 region has 15 residues. The CDR3 sequence: CASSETPSGGGELFF. DNA for the CDR3: TGCGCCAGCAGTGAGACGCCTAGCGGGGGCGGGGAGCTGTTTTTT.

The chain carries TRBV18 and TRBJ2-3; unclear D gene. The CDR3 runs to 14 residues. Trimming pared 1 base from V and 1 base from J, leaving 6 bases between. Looked up from germline, CDR1 is KGHSH and CDR2 is LQKENI. The CDR3 loop is CASSPQGRTDTQYF. The CDR3, as DNA: TGTGCCAGCTCACCACAGGGCCGCACAGATACGCAGTATTTT.

This clone appeared a single time. V and J are TRBV11-2 and TRBJ2-1; 8 bases fit TRBD2. CDR1 is SGHAT, CDR2 FQNNGV, per germline. V gave up 5 bases and J gave up 0 bases; unmatched junction bases: 6. The CDR3 contains 16 residues. The CDR3 coding sequence is TGTGCCAGCAGCCCTCAAGCGGGGGACTCCTACAATGAGCAGTTCTTC. Protein: CASSPQAGDSYNEQFF.

V gene TRBV5-4 combines with J gene TRBJ2-7; perhaps D is TRBD1 or TRBD2 (6 bases each). The CDR3 runs to 16 residues. The germline CDR1 and CDR2 sequences are SGHNT and YYREEE (reference sequence). V shed 4 bases and J shed 2 bases, with 19 bases lying between them. CDR3 nucleotide sequence: TGTGCCAGCAGCCACGCGGGTGGGGGGCAAGCCTACGAGCAGTACTTC. Translating gives CASSHAGGGQAYEQYF.

The chain employs TRBV4-2 and TRBJ2-2; no definite D call. This CDR3 spans 14 amino acids. The V end lost 4 bases, the J end lost 7 bases, and 13 bases lay between the germline ends. Per germline, CDR1 LGHNA and CDR2 YNFKEQ. The CDR3 sequence is CASSLDRSGGELFF. For the CDR3, the DNA is TGTGCCAGCAGCCTTGACCGCTCGGGCGGGGAGCTGTTTTTT.

This sequence joins TRBV13 and TRBJ1-4, with D tentatively TRBD1 (5 bases). V lost 4 bases, J lost 8 bases, and 8 bases lay in between. The CDR3 spans 12 residues. Germline V gene lookup returns CDR1 PRHDT and CDR2 FYEKMQ (reference sequence). CDR3 in DNA: TGTGCCAGCAGCTCCCGGGGCGAAAAACTGTTTTTT. Amino acid sequence: CASSSRGEKLFF.

V gene TRBV5-1 combines with J gene TRBJ2-7, with a weak D call TRBD2 (6 bases). V lost 4 bases to trimming and J lost 6 bases, with 17 bases between them. The CDR3 has 14 amino acids. Germline V gene data show CDR1 as SGHRS and CDR2 as YFSETQ. CDR3 in DNA: TGCGCCAGCAGCCAGACTAGAGGGGAATCCGAGCAGTACTTC. Protein product: CASSQTRGESEQYF.

CDR3 nucleotides: TGTGCCAGCAGCTCAAATACGGGTGTTACGGGAAGCTCCTACAATGAGCAGTTCTTC. This sequence encodes CASSSNTGVTGSSYNEQFF. V gene TRBV7-9 combines with J gene TRBJ2-1; perhaps TRBD2 as D (5 bases). Per the germline V gene, CDR1 is SEHNR and CDR2 is FQNEAQ (reference sequence). The CDR3 totals 19 residues. V was pared by 4 bases and J by 0 bases, with 22 bases between.

As regards this clone: The sample holds other DNA sequences that translate to the same CDR3. The chain combines TRBV27 with TRBJ2-7, with a possible D match to TRBD1 (5 bases). The CDR3 consists of 13 residues. Trimming removed 3 bases from V and 2 bases from J, with 8 bases in between. Germline V lookup: CDR1 MNHEY, CDR2 SMNVEV (reference sequence). CDR3 amino acids: CASSFQGPYEQYF. DNA of the CDR3: TGTGCCAGCAGTTTCCAGGGCCCCTACGAGCAGTACTTC.

The V gene is TRBV7-9, the J gene TRBJ2-7; D tentatively reads TRBD1 or TRBD2 (5 bases each). Trimming took 5 bases from V and 3 from J, leaving 23 bases between them. CDR1 is SEHNR and CDR2 is FQNEAQ in the germline V gene (reference sequence). The CDR3 runs to 17 residues. The CDR3 protein is CASSREPGHPNFYEQYF. The CDR3 DNA reads TGTGCCAGCAGCCGGGAACCCGGACACCCGAATTTCTACGAGCAGTACTTC.

This chain uses TRBV4-1 with TRBJ1-6, with D possibly matching TRBD1 (5 bases). Trimming removed 0 bases at V and 10 bases at J, with 19 bases between. CDR3 size: 17 residues. Per germline, CDR1 MGHRA and CDR2 YSYEKL. CDR3 region: CASSQELGLGVGSPLHF. Here the CDR3 DNA reads TGCGCCAGCAGCCAAGAGTTAGGGCTGGGGGTTGGGTCACCCCTCCACTTT.

V is TRBV11-2 and J is TRBJ1-2; 7 bases are shared with TRBD1. CDR1 is SGHAT, CDR2 FQNNGV, per germline. After removal of 4 bases from V and 2 bases from J, the junction contained 4 bases not matched to a gene. The CDR3 covers 14 residues. In DNA, the CDR3 is TGTGCCAGCAGCTCAGGGGGAGGAAACTATGGCTACACCTTC. Translated: CASSSGGGNYGYTF.

V is TRBV30 and J is TRBJ2-1, with TRBD2 identical over 9 bases. CDR1 is GTSNPN and CDR2 is SVGIG in the germline V gene (reference sequence). The length of the CDR3 is 16 residues. The V gene end was trimmed by 0 bases and the J gene end by 9 bases; junction bases not matched to a gene: 12. CDR3 residues: CAWSVTLATAGGEQFF. CDR3 DNA: TGTGCCTGGAGTGTAACACTAGCCACAGCGGGGGGTGAGCAGTTCTTC.

The chain has TRBV28 and TRBJ2-7; 9 positions match TRBD2. There are 15 residues in the CDR3. V lost 3 bases, J lost 2 bases, and 5 bases stayed unmatched. Per the germline V gene, CDR1 is MDHEN and CDR2 is SYDVKM. The DNA of the CDR3 is TGTGCCAGCAGTTTTACTAGCGGGCTGACCTACGAGCAGTACTTC. It specifies CASSFTSGLTYEQYF.

The chain joins TRBV5-1 to TRBJ1-4; D ambiguous. Deletions cut 4 bases from V and 4 bases from J, with 20 bases between. This CDR3 region has 17 residues. Germline lookup yields CDR1 SGHRS and CDR2 YFSETQ. CDR3 bases: TGCGCCAGCAGCCCACTACGGGGTGAGGAGAATAATGAAAAACTGTTTTTT. Residues: CASSPLRGEENNEKLFF.